These 28 T cell receptor beta chains were all obtained from the same sample, sequenced in a study of blood T cell repertoires in COVID-19 (dated by TCRdb to 2019 to 2021). Receptors were amplified or captured by the immunoSEQ multiplex PCR assay. Sourced from immuneACCESS, this table was stored by TCRdb with only in-frame sequences that have V and J called. A share of the clones is absent; for the studies checked, an unresolved V gene accounts for under half, and the remainder has no known explanation. The sample table shows approximately 380,000 clones, and approximately 90% are seen once. The ten top clones hold 1.2% of the sample. The sequenced sample was PBMCs or T cells enriched from blood (not recorded which). These receptors were collected from a woman between 18 and 29 years old who had recovered from COVID-19.

V usage is TRBV6-1 and J usage is TRBJ2-6; 9 bases agree with TRBD2. Trimming cost V 4 bases and J 2 bases; bases outside gene matches: 12. From germline, CDR1 is MNHNS and CDR2 SASEGT. This CDR3 comprises 19 residues. CDR3 residues: CASSGATAGGGTGANVLTF. DNA for the CDR3: TGTGCCAGCAGTGGCGCCACCGCGGGAGGGGGAACTGGGGCCAACGTCCTGACTTTC.

The chain links TRBV19 to TRBJ1-5; 7 bases map to TRBD1. Germline loops: CDR1 LNHDA, CDR2 SQIVND (reference sequence). V shed 7 bases, J shed 7 bases, and the junction held 10 bases outside the gene matches. CDR3 size: 14 residues. The CDR3 sequence is CASTYRQGPQPQHF. The CDR3 region has the DNA TGTGCCAGTACTTATCGACAGGGCCCCCAGCCCCAGCATTTT.

The chain carries TRBV7-9 and TRBJ2-5; 11 bases line up with TRBD1. The CDR3 length is 18 residues. J was trimmed by 5 bases and V by 2 bases; bases with no gene match: 13. Germline V gives CDR1 SEHNR, CDR2 FQNEAQ (reference sequence). DNA of the CDR3: TGTGCCAGCAGCTTATTATTTTTGCCGGGACAGGGGGTGGAGACCCAGTACTTC. It translates to CASSLLFLPGQGVETQYF.

This sequence joins TRBV5-6 and TRBJ2-1; tentatively, D is TRBD2 (6 bases). The ends were cut back, 3 bases at V and 6 bases at J, with 13 bases in the middle. The germline CDR1 and CDR2 sequences are SGHDT and YYEEEE. The CDR3 covers 14 residues. CDR3 DNA sequence: TGTGCCAGCAGCTCGGGACTCGCCGGCAATGAGCAGTTCTTC. Amino acid sequence: CASSSGLAGNEQFF. The complete variable domain, with remaining parts taken from reference TRBV5-6 and TRBJ2-1, reads DAGVTQSPTHLIKTRGQQVTLRCSPKSGHDTVSWYQQALGQGPQFIFQYYEEEERQRGNFPDRFSGHQFPNYSSELNVNALLLGDSALYLCASSSGLAGNEQFFGPGTRLTVL.

DNA for the CDR3: TGTGCCAGCAGTACCTTAACAGGGGTGTTTAATTCACCCCTCCACTTT. It encodes CASSTLTGVFNSPLHF. J is TRBJ1-6 and V is TRBV28; 7 bases match TRBD1. The V and J ends lost 5 bases and 6 bases, in that order; junction bases with no gene match: 10. Germline-derived CDR1 and CDR2 are MDHEN and SYDVKM. CDR3 length: 16 residues.

The V and J genes are TRBV6-2 or TRBV6-3 and TRBJ2-2; maybe TRBD1 (6 bases). V gave up 3 bases and J gave up 5 bases, with 10 bases separating them. CDR3 size: 14 residues. Germline V gene data show CDR1 as MNHEY and CDR2 as SVGEGT. CDR3 residues: CASSYTGSTGELFF. As DNA, the CDR3 is TGTGCCAGCAGTTATACAGGGTCGACCGGGGAGCTGTTTTTT.

The rearrangement uses TRBV4-1 and TRBJ1-2, with D tentatively TRBD1 (5 bases). The CDR3 spans 14 residues. V was pared by 3 bases and J by 7 bases, with 15 bases between. Germline values: CDR1 MGHRA, CDR2 YSYEKL. The CDR3, as DNA: TGCGCCAGCAGCCAGCAAACCAGGGATGTTGGCTACACCTTC. Amino acid sequence: CASSQQTRDVGYTF.

The gene calls are TRBV19 and TRBJ1-5; 10 bases are shared with TRBD1. Germline trimming cut 7 bases from V and 4 bases from J; bases unmatched to any gene: 7. Germline V lookup: CDR1 LNHDA, CDR2 SQIVND (reference sequence). CDR3 length: 15 residues. The CDR3 here is CASTEPGQGNQPQHF. The CDR3 DNA follows: TGTGCCAGTACCGAACCGGGACAGGGGAATCAGCCCCAGCATTTT. The whole variable domain, filled in from reference TRBV19 and TRBJ1-5, reads DGGITQSPKYLFRKEGQNVTLSCEQNLNHDAMYWYRQDPGQGLRLIYYSQIVNDFQKGDIAEGYSVSREKKESFPLTVTSAQKNPTAFYLCASTEPGQGNQPQHFGDGTRLSIL.

The chain employs TRBV30 and TRBJ2-3; D possibly corresponds to TRBD1 (6 bases). Trimming left V 2 bases short and J 2 bases short, with 11 bases between. The germline V gene has CDR1 GTSNPN and CDR2 SVGIG (reference sequence). The CDR3 has 14 amino acids. CDR3 sequence reads: CAWSRQGITDTQYF. The CDR3 DNA sequence: TGTGCCTGGAGTCGGCAGGGGATCACAGATACGCAGTATTTT. The whole variable domain, remainder taken from reference TRBV30 and TRBJ2-3, is SQTIHQWPATLVQPVGSPLSLECTVEGTSNPNLYWYRQAAGRGLQLLFYSVGIGQISSEVPQNLSASRPQDRQFILSSKKLLLSDSGFYLCAWSRQGITDTQYFGPGTRLTVL.

The V call is TRBV7-2, the J call TRBJ1-4; D is possibly TRBD1 (6 bases). V was clipped by 4 bases and J by 5 bases, with 11 bases between them. There are 14 residues in the CDR3. Germline CDR1 is SGHTA and CDR2 is FQGNSA. CDR3 bases: TGTGCCAGCAGCTCCGCGGACAGCAATGAAAAACTGTTTTTT. This encodes CASSSADSNEKLFF. Supplemented by reference TRBV7-2 and TRBJ1-4, the full variable domain reads GAGVSQSPSNKVTEKGKDVELRCDPISGHTALYWYRQSLGQGLEFLIYFQGNSAPDKSGLPSDRFSAERTGGSVSTLTIQRTQQEDSAVYLCASSSADSNEKLFFGSGTQLSVL.

This clone has only one observation. The chain recombines TRBV6-6 with TRBJ1-1, with D possibly TRBD1 on 6 matching bases. Trimming stripped 0 bases from V and 4 bases from J, with 12 bases between. The germline V gene has CDR1 MNHNY and CDR2 SVGAGI (reference sequence). The CDR3 runs to 15 residues. The CDR3 sequence: CASSYSMVGGTEAFF. The CDR3 coding sequence is TGTGCCAGCAGTTACTCGATGGTAGGGGGCACTGAAGCTTTCTTT.

The chain recombines TRBV18 with TRBJ2-1, with D tentatively TRBD2 (5 bases). This CDR3 is built from 14 residues. Germline V gives CDR1 KGHSH, CDR2 LQKENI. V lost 3 bases, J lost 7 bases, and 13 bases lay in between. CDR3 protein: CASSPGLDFNEQFF. DNA of the CDR3: TGTGCCAGCTCACCCGGACTGGATTTTAATGAGCAGTTCTTC.

The rearrangement uses TRBV28 and TRBJ1-5; 8 nucleotides align to TRBD1. This CDR3 is 13 amino acids long. Germline CDR1 is MDHEN and CDR2 is SYDVKM. V dropped 6 bases and J dropped 4; count of bases not matched to a gene: 2. The DNA for the CDR3 is TGTGCCAGCAGGGACAGGGAGAATCAGCCCCAGCATTTT. It is translated as CASRDRENQPQHF.

The CDR3 DNA sequence: TGTGCCAGCTCACCCGGGACTGAGAAGGGCAATCAGCCCCAGCATTTT. It yields the protein CASSPGTEKGNQPQHF. The V gene is TRBV18, the J gene TRBJ1-5, with a possible D match to TRBD1 (5 bases). Germline CDR1 and CDR2: KGHSH and LQKENI. Deletions cut 3 bases from V and 2 bases from J, with 14 bases between. CDR3 length equals 16 residues.

The genes are TRBV2 and TRBJ2-5; a possible D gene is TRBD2 (5 bases). Trimming cost V 3 bases and J 5 bases, with 13 bases left between them. The CDR3 runs 14 residues. Germline V gives CDR1 SNHLY, CDR2 FYNNEI. CDR3 loop: CASSEDFLSETQYF. In DNA, the CDR3 is TGTGCCAGCAGTGAGGACTTCCTGTCGGAGACCCAGTACTTC.

This rearrangement joins TRBV5-5 to TRBJ1-4; D unresolved. Germline-derived CDR1 and CDR2 are SGHKS and YYEKEE (reference sequence). Deletions cut 1 base from V and 0 bases from J, with 10 bases between. This CDR3 has 16 residues. The CDR3 nucleotides read TGTGCCAGCAGCTTGTACGGGAGCCCAACTAATGAAAAACTGTTTTTT. It encodes CASSLYGSPTNEKLFF.

The J gene is TRBJ2-7, the V gene TRBV29-1, with 8 bases lining up with TRBD2. Looked up from germline, CDR1 is SQVTM and CDR2 is ANQGSEA. The CDR3 covers 14 residues. J lost 6 bases, V lost 3 bases, and 10 bases had no gene match. CDR3 DNA: TGCAGCGTTGAGTCGGCCGGGGGGGCTCCCGAGCAGTACTTC. Its translation: CSVESAGGAPEQYF.

The V gene is TRBV7-2, the J gene TRBJ2-1; 8 bases map to TRBD2. This CDR3 is built from 12 residues. Germline values: CDR1 SGHTA, CDR2 FQGNSA. J gave up 13 bases and V 5 bases, and 7 bases lay outside the gene matches. The DNA of the CDR3 is TGTGCCAGCAGCCTGACGGGGGGGCCCCAGTTCTTC. Translation gives CASSLTGGPQFF.

The rearrangement uses TRBV5-4 and TRBJ1-6, with no clear D. In germline, CDR1 is SGHNT, CDR2 YYREEE (reference sequence). The CDR3 runs 16 residues. The V end lost 3 bases, the J end lost 2 bases, and 12 bases lay between the germline ends. The CDR3 here is CASSSTSGTYNSPLHF. CDR3 nucleotides: TGTGCCAGCAGCTCGACCTCCGGGACCTATAATTCACCCCTCCACTTT.

This chain joins TRBV6-2 or TRBV6-3 and TRBJ1-5, with TRBD1 matching 8 bases. CDR1 and CDR2 (germline): MNHEY, SVGEGT. J was trimmed by 9 bases and V by 5 bases; bases with no gene match: 3. CDR3 size: 12 residues. CDR3 sequence reads: CASSTGTGPQHF. As DNA, the CDR3 is TGTGCCAGCAGTACAGGGACAGGGCCCCAGCATTTT.

V usage is TRBV10-3 and J usage is TRBJ2-2; tentative D call: TRBD2 (7 bases). Germline V CDR1 and CDR2: ENHRY, SYGVKD. The length of the CDR3 is 17 residues. Trimming cost V 5 bases and J 0 bases, with 16 bases left between them. The CDR3 coding sequence is TGTGCCATCAGTTACCCCGGGGGGCCTACGAACACCGGGGAGCTGTTTTTT. This translates into CAISYPGGPTNTGELFF.

The count of this clone is one. The rearrangement links TRBV28 to TRBJ2-3, with TRBD1 matching over 7 bases. V shed 3 bases and J 0 bases; nucleotides not matched to a gene: 6. CDR1 is MDHEN and CDR2 is SYDVKM in the germline V gene. The CDR3 length is 16 residues. DNA of the CDR3: TGTGCCAGCAGTTTTTTAGGGGGCACGAGCACAGATACGCAGTATTTT. Its protein product is CASSFLGGTSTDTQYF.

Here the CDR3 reads CASMMPDGTGWGNEQFF. The DNA of the CDR3 is TGCGCCAGTATGATGCCGGACGGGACAGGGTGGGGGAATGAGCAGTTCTTC. The chain uses TRBV5-1 and TRBJ2-1; 9 bases are shared with TRBD1. Germline CDR1 SGHRS, CDR2 YFSETQ. The CDR3 runs to 17 residues. Trimming at V came to 8 bases and at J to 7 bases, leaving 19 bases not matched to a gene.

CDR3 sequence: CASSDGTGAYNSPLHF. CDR3 nucleotide sequence: TGTGCCAGCAGTGACGGGACAGGGGCCTATAATTCACCCCTCCACTTT. The rearrangement uses TRBV2 and TRBJ1-6; 10 nucleotides line up with TRBD1. The CDR3 length is 16 residues. V was clipped by 3 bases and J by 2 bases; unmatched bases: 1. Germline V CDR1 and CDR2: SNHLY, FYNNEI.

The chain carries TRBV11-2 and TRBJ2-3; 10 bases agree with TRBD2. This CDR3 has 15 residues. The germline V gene has CDR1 SGHAT and CDR2 FQNNGV. Trimming cost V 3 bases and J 5 bases; bases outside gene matches: 5. The CDR3 coding sequence is TGTGCCAGCAGCTTCAGCGGGGGGGCAGGAGATACGCAGTATTTT. Amino acids: CASSFSGGAGDTQYF.

The V gene is TRBV2, the J gene TRBJ2-7; 7 nucleotides line up with TRBD2. With V trimmed by 4 bases and J by 0 bases, 6 bases remained unmatched. Per the germline V gene, CDR1 is SNHLY and CDR2 is FYNNEI. The CDR3 has 15 residues. The CDR3, as DNA: TGTGCCAGCAGTGTTAGAGCGGGAAGCTCCTACGAGCAGTACTTC. Translated, it gives CASSVRAGSSYEQYF.

The rearrangement links TRBV5-6 to TRBJ2-3; 8 positions match TRBD1. V was pared by 0 bases and J by 4 bases, with 4 bases of the junction left unmatched. Germline CDR1 SGHDT, CDR2 YYEEEE. The CDR3 is made up of 15 amino acids. The CDR3: CASSLEQGVADTQYF. In DNA, the CDR3 is TGTGCCAGCAGCTTGGAACAGGGGGTCGCAGATACGCAGTATTTT. The full variable domain, completed using reference TRBV5-6 and TRBJ2-3, is DAGVTQSPTHLIKTRGQQVTLRCSPKSGHDTVSWYQQALGQGPQFIFQYYEEEERQRGNFPDRFSGHQFPNYSSELNVNALLLGDSALYLCASSLEQGVADTQYFGPGTRLTVL.

The chain is built from TRBV19 and TRBJ1-1; D ambiguous. CDR3 size: 12 residues. V lost 10 bases, J lost 4 bases, and 13 bases lay in between. Germline V CDR1 and CDR2: LNHDA, SQIVND (reference sequence). This chain's CDR3 is CATAAGITEAFF. The CDR3 coding sequence is TGTGCCACCGCTGCGGGGATCACTGAAGCTTTCTTT.